A single sample gave rise to the 16 T cell receptor beta chains below, sequenced in a study of TIL therapy for anti-PD-1-resistant metastatic lung cancer. Sample time point: pre-treatment sample, taken before nivolumab and TIL therapy. The immunoSEQ assay was v3. The method was immunoSEQ multiplex PCR; TCRdb's version includes in-frame clones alone and lacks a portion of them. The repertoire holds about 59,000 clones, with 73% as singletons. The sequences come from blood, collected at baseline. The receptors were gathered from a person aged 25 to 85 with non-small cell lung cancer.

This rearrangement joins TRBV7-2 to TRBJ2-4; 12 bases align to TRBD2. The CDR3 extends over 18 amino acids. Germline assignment: CDR1 SGHTA and CDR2 FQGNSA. V lost 2 bases, J lost 0 bases, and 5 bases stayed unmatched. CDR3 sequence reads: CASSLRASGGVAKNIQYF. The CDR3 bases are TGTGCCAGCAGCTTAAGAGCTAGCGGGGGGGTAGCCAAAAACATTCAGTACTTC.

This sequence joins TRBV11-2 and TRBJ1-5; tentatively, D is TRBD1 (6 bases). Deletions cut 4 bases from V and 3 bases from J, with 10 bases between. Germline CDR1 SGHAT, CDR2 FQNNGV. The CDR3 has 14 amino acids. CDR3 DNA: TGTGCCAGCAGCTCCGGGACAAACAATCAGCCCCAGCATTTT. It codes for CASSSGTNNQPQHF.

The V and J genes are TRBV28 and TRBJ1-1, with 9 bases that match TRBD1. This CDR3 is 11 amino acids long. With V trimmed by 7 bases and J by 7 bases, 1 base remained unmatched. In germline, CDR1 is MDHEN, CDR2 SYDVKM. The CDR3 is CASKGQGEAFF. For the CDR3, the DNA is TGTGCCAGCAAGGGACAGGGTGAAGCTTTCTTT.

V is TRBV7-6 and J is TRBJ1-3; a weak D match, TRBD1 (5 bases). The ends were cut back, 4 bases at V and 0 bases at J, with 22 bases in the middle. Germline V gives CDR1 SGHVS, CDR2 FNYEAQ. The CDR3 is made up of 19 amino acids. The CDR3 is CASSSSGSGDLSSGNTIYF. The CDR3 bases are TGTGCCAGCAGCTCGTCAGGGTCTGGCGACCTCAGCTCTGGAAACACCATATATTTT.

The chain carries TRBV6-5 and TRBJ1-3, with D possibly being TRBD1 (5 bases). V was trimmed by 4 bases and J by 0 bases, leaving 7 bases between them. This CDR3 is 14 amino acids long. Germline V lookup: CDR1 MNHEY, CDR2 SVGAGI. CDR3 in DNA: TGTGCCAGCAGTTGGGGGACCTCTGGAAACACCATATATTTT. Its translation is CASSWGTSGNTIYF.

V gene TRBV27 combines with J gene TRBJ1-4; the D gene is possibly TRBD1 (5 bases). Per germline, CDR1 MNHEY and CDR2 SMNVEV (reference sequence). V lost 1 base to trimming and J lost 2 bases, with 14 bases between them. This CDR3 has 17 amino acids. CDR3 DNA sequence: TGTGCCAGCAGTTTATTTTTTGGGGGGACCACTAATGAAAAACTGTTTTTT. Amino acids: CASSLFFGGTTNEKLFF.

In its sample, this clone was seen once. The rearrangement joins TRBV9 to TRBJ2-2; the D gene could be TRBD1 or TRBD2 (5 bases each). Trimming left V 3 bases short and J 2 bases short, with 17 bases between. CDR3 size: 17 residues. The germline CDR1 and CDR2 sequences are SGDLS and YYNGEE. The CDR3 bases are TGTGCCAGCAGCGCCCCCCGCAGGGACCCCAACACCGGGGAGCTGTTTTTT. This translates into CASSAPRRDPNTGELFF.

The V call is TRBV9, the J call TRBJ1-4, with 9 bases fitting TRBD1. With 4 bases clipped from V and 8 bases from J, the junction kept 12 bases outside the gene matches. This CDR3 has 16 amino acids. Germline CDR1 reads SGDLS; CDR2 reads YYNGEE. The CDR3 protein is CASSPIPGTGQEKLFF. The CDR3 DNA follows: TGTGCCAGCAGCCCCATCCCCGGGACAGGGCAAGAAAAACTGTTTTTT.

The gene calls are TRBV7-6 and TRBJ1-4; D might be TRBD1 (5 bases). V dropped 5 bases and J dropped 5 bases, with 18 bases sitting between them. From germline, CDR1 is SGHVS and CDR2 FNYEAQ. The CDR3 runs 16 residues. DNA for the CDR3: TGTGCCAGCAGCCGAGAGATGGGGCTGAGCAATGAAAAACTGTTTTTT. Its translation: CASSREMGLSNEKLFF. The complete variable domain, with remaining parts taken from reference TRBV7-6 and TRBJ1-4, reads GAGVSQSPRYKVTKRGQDVALRCDPISGHVSLYWYRQALGQGPEFLTYFNYEAQQDKSGLPNDRFSAERPEGSISTLTIQRTEQRDSAMYRCASSREMGLSNEKLFFGSGTQLSVL.

The chain employs TRBV28 and TRBJ1-1, with D possibly TRBD1 on 5 matching bases. The germline V and J ends were trimmed by 3 bases and 1 base, with 12 bases remaining between them. CDR3 length: 15 residues. Germline V gene data show CDR1 as MDHEN and CDR2 as SYDVKM. The CDR3 region has the DNA TGTGCCAGCAGTTTGATTACCAGGGCGAACACTGAAGCTTTCTTT. It yields the protein CASSLITRANTEAFF. Together with reference TRBV28 and TRBJ1-1, the CDR3 gives the full variable domain: DVKVTQSSRYLVKRTGEKVFLECVQDMDHENMFWYRQDPGLGLRLIYFSYDVKMKEKGDIPEGYSVSREKKERFSLILESASTNQTSMYLCASSLITRANTEAFFGQGTRLTVV.

CDR3 in amino acids: CASSPVSQGPYEQYF. The DNA for the CDR3 is TGTGCCAGCTCACCAGTGTCACAGGGACCCTACGAGCAGTACTTC. The V and J genes are TRBV18 and TRBJ2-7; weak D call: TRBD1 (6 bases). CDR1 and CDR2 (germline): KGHSH, LQKENI. V lost 2 bases and J 2 bases, leaving 13 bases between the germline ends. The CDR3 runs to 15 residues.

The rearrangement links TRBV10-1 to TRBJ2-2, with 8 positions matching TRBD2. Germline V lookup: CDR1 WNHNN, CDR2 SYGVQD (reference sequence). The CDR3 consists of 17 residues. V trimming: 2 bases; J trimming: 6 bases; junction bases outside the gene matches: 11. The CDR3 loop reads CASSEGGGGSTAGELFF. In nucleotides, the CDR3 is TGCGCCAGCAGTGAGGGTGGCGGGGGGTCCACCGCCGGGGAGCTGTTTTTT.

The CDR3 bases are TGCGCCAGCAGCTTTCGGACAGGGGGAGGAGAGACCCAGTACTTC. Its protein product is CASSFRTGGGETQYF. The genes are TRBV5-1 and TRBJ2-5; TRBD1 matches at 10 bases. The CDR3 totals 15 residues. Germline V lookup: CDR1 SGHRS, CDR2 YFSETQ. The junction had 5 bases not matched to a gene; V was cut back by 2 bases and J by 4 bases.

The gene calls are TRBV11-3 and TRBJ1-1; D possibly corresponds to TRBD1 (5 bases). Looked up from germline, CDR1 is SGHNT and CDR2 is YENEEA. The CDR3 totals 15 residues. Trimming shortened V by 0 bases and J by 6 bases, and 14 bases separated the two germline ends. CDR3 protein: CASSLEAGQWSEAFF. The CDR3, as DNA: TGTGCCAGCAGCTTAGAGGCAGGGCAGTGGTCTGAAGCTTTCTTT.

This chain connects TRBV7-2 to TRBJ1-1; TRBD1 agrees at 9 bases. Germline lookup yields CDR1 SGHTA and CDR2 FQGNSA. This CDR3 has 14 amino acids. V gave up 6 bases and J gave up 5 bases; unmatched junction bases: 7. CDR3 nucleotides: TGTGCCAGCAGTCCCGGGGACAGGGAAACTGAAGCTTTCTTT. It is translated as CASSPGDRETEAFF.

The V call is TRBV7-2, the J call TRBJ1-1; D is unresolved. Between the trimmed V and J ends, which lost 5 bases and 4 bases, there was a span of 14 bases. The CDR3 contains 14 residues. Per germline, CDR1 SGHTA and CDR2 FQGNSA. In DNA form, the CDR3 reads TGTGCCAGCAGCCTTACGGGAGTTCCCACTGAAGCTTTCTTT. Amino acid sequence: CASSLTGVPTEAFF. The full variable domain, its missing parts supplied by reference TRBV7-2 and TRBJ1-1, is GAGVSQSPSNKVTEKGKDVELRCDPISGHTALYWYRQSLGQGLEFLIYFQGNSAPDKSGLPSDRFSAERTGGSVSTLTIQRTQQEDSAVYLCASSLTGVPTEAFFGQGTRLTVV.